This entry describes one T cell receptor beta chain. Its cognate antigen has yet to be identified. No base quality values were provided; no much bigger clone lies one nucleotide off. The sample comes from a study of CD8+ T cells in alopecia areata (dated by TCRdb to 2016 to 2018). With regard to the full study: The treated patients took part in an open-label pilot trial in which moderate-to-severe alopecia areata was treated with oral tofacitinib at 5 to 10 mg twice daily. Patients stayed on tofacitinib for 6 to 18 months and then had 6 months of follow-up off drug so that delayed response and recurrence could be assessed. In treated patients, disease severity was measured using the SALT score, which gives the percentage of scalp surface area affected. The study used high-throughput TCRbeta sequencing to examine T cell clonal expansion in alopecia areata, in both the C3H/HeJ mouse model and human patients. On the human side, TCRbeta sequencing was run on scalp tissue and on sorted CD4+ and CD8+ peripheral blood T cells from healthy controls and from alopecia areata patients with either patchy or totalis/universalis disease. Biopsies were taken from tofacitinib-treated patients at baseline and again at 4 and 24 weeks into treatment, and several of those patients also had a later scalp biopsy. Scalp clonality was compared across normal scalp (n=4), patchy alopecia areata scalp (n=8), and alopecia totalis/universalis scalp (n=8). RNA came from the PAXgene miRNA kit for fixed scalp, the miRNeasy kit for PBMCs, and the RNeasy kit for mouse skin. Amplification of TCRbeta CDR3 regions was done by immunoSEQ multiplex PCR using 35 Vbeta forward primers and 13 Jbeta reverse primers. What the study reported, not specific to this receptor: Lesional scalp, especially in alopecia totalis/universalis, showed higher clonality and more expanded CD8+ clones than normal scalp, suggesting antigenic drive. Unlike mouse skin, which is dominated by gammadelta T cells, normal human skin has resident alphabeta T cells that are also sequenced, and this complicates analysis of the scalp TCR repertoire. Tofacitinib significantly lowered scalp clonality and the number of expanded CD8+ clones among the top 100 scalp clones. Because the treated cohort was small and had only one nonresponder, larger studies are needed to examine links between baseline CD8+ expansion and response. During tofacitinib treatment, many expanded lesional clones stuck around in both scalp and blood, and this persistence may partly explain why relapse happens after treatment is stopped. Compared with mice, TCR sequences shared between patients were less clear, possibly partly because of HLA diversity across the patient population.

Library preparation was by the immunoSEQ multiplex PCR assay. RNA was extracted from all samples and reverse transcribed into cDNA as template for TCR sequencing. SuperScript III was used for first-strand cDNA synthesis, primed with a 2:1 mix of oligo-dT and random hexamers. A synthetic immune receptor repertoire was used to assess amplification bias, and residual bias was removed computationally. Under the source paper's analysis protocol: After raw reads were preprocessed to remove errors, the CDR3 was defined following IMGT conventions as running from the conserved cysteine to phenylalanine. To get clonality, Shannon entropy was normalized by log2 of the number of productive unique TCRs and the result was subtracted from 1. CD4 or CD8 identity of scalp clones was inferred by cross-referencing scalp TCRbeta sequences with sorted blood CD4 and CD8 repertoires. The source is immuneACCESS, and TCRdb retained only in-frame sequences with V and J called. Part of the clones is not carried over; for the studies checked, unresolved V genes explain less than half of this, and the remainder is unexplained. V, J and clone size were drawn from that table, and D and trimming were deduced from the DNA. Recorded for this sample are about 160,000 clones; 55% to 75% of them occurred a single time. Clones ranked in the top ten supply 0.75% to 0.95% of the sample.

This sample's time point label indicates: roughly 27 days on oral tofacitinib. The treatment or condition label corresponds to: oral pan-JAK inhibitor, 5-10 mg twice daily. Lesional scalp punch biopsies and peripheral blood were collected from alopecia areata patients. PBMCs were isolated by density centrifugation and stained for CD3, CD4 and CD8, after which CD4+ and CD8+ T cells were sorted on a FACSAria. Trimming at the junction amounts to 7 bases on V and 3 bases on J, and the germline ends lie 6 bases apart. The CDR3 spans 10 residues, from the cysteine through the phenylalanine. The DNA shown is the 30-base CDR3, in frame from base 1. The germline V gene encodes CDR1 SQVTM and CDR2 ANQGSEA.

The sequences come from CD4+ T cells sorted from blood, collected at week 4, from a patient treated with tofacitinib. The sequence links TRBV29-1 to TRBJ1-1; the D gene is unclear. The TCR was taken from a human donor with alopecia areata. The nucleotides are TGCAGCGGCACGCACACTGAAGCTTTCTTT. Translated, it gives CSGTHTEAFF.